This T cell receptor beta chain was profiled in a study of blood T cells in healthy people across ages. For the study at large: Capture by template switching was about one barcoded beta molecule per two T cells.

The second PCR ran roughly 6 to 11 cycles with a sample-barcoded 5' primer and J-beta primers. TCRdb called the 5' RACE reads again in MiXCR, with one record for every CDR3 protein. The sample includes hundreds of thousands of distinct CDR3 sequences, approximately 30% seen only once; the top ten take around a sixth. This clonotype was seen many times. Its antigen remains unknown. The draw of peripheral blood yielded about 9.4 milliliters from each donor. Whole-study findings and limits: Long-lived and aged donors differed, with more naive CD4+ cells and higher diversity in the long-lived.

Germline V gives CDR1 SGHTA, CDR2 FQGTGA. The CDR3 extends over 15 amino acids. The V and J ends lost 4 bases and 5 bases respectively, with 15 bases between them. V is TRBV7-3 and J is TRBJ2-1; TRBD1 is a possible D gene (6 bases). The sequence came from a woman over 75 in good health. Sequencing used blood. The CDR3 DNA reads TGTGCCAGCAGCTCCCTCCTAACAGGGAACAATGAGCAGTTCTTC. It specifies CASSSLLTGNNEQFF.